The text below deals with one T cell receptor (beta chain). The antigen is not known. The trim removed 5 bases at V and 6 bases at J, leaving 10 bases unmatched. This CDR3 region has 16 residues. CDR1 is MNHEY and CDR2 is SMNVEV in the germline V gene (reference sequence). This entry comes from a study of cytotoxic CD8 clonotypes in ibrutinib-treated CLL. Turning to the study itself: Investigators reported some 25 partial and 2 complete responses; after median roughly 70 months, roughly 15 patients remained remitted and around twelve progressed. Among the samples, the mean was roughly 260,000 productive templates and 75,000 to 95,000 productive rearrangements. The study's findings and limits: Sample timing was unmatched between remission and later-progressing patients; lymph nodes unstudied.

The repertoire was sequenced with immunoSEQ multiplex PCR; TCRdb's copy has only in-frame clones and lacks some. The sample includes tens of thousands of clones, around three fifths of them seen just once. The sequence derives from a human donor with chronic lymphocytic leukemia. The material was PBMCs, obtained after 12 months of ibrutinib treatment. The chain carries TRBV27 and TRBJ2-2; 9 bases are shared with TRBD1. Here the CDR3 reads CASSPNRQGGSGELFF. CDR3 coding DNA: TGTGCCAGCAGTCCCAACCGACAGGGGGGATCCGGGGAGCTGTTTTTT.